The clone carrying this TCR beta chain has a handful of counts. What it recognizes is unknown. The sample originates from a study of T cell repertoires in cytomegalovirus infection. Turning to the study itself: Recently identified HLA-C-restricted CMV epitopes and well-studied HLA-B-restricted CMV epitopes were used by the study. TCR beta signatures that were public indicated CMV infection and matching HLA type.

TCRdb analysed the reads with MiXCR anew, one entry per CDR3 protein. Among roughly 570,000 distinct CDR3 sequences, about 39% were seen once, and the ten largest hold roughly 50%. CDR3 length: 16 residues. J lost 0 bases, V lost 1 base, and 2 bases had no gene match. CDR1 is SGHVS, CDR2 FQNEAQ, per germline. This clonotype was sampled from a human donor in good health (CMV status not recorded). Some clones in this sample may be carry-over from other donors' samples. V gene TRBV7-8 combines with J gene TRBJ2-2, with TRBD1 matching 7 bases. The specimen was cultured PBMCs, collected from culture after CMV antigen stimulation. The CDR3 region is CASSLVQGANTGELFF. In nucleotides, the CDR3 is TGTGCCAGCAGCTTAGTTCAGGGGGCGAACACCGGGGAGCTGTTTTTT.